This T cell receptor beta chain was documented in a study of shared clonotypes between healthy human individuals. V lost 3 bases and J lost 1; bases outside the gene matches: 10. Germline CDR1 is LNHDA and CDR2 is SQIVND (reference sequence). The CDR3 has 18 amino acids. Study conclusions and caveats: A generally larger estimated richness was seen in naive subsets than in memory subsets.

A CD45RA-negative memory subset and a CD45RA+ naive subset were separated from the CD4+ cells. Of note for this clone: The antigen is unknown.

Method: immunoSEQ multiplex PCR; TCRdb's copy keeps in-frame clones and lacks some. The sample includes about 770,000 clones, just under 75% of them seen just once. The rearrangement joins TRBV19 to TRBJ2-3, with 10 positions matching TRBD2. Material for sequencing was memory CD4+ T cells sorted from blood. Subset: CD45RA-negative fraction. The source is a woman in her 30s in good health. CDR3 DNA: TGTGCCAGTAGTATGGGGCTAGCGGGAGTGGTTGGCACAGATACGCAGTATTTT. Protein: CASSMGLAGVVGTDTQYF.